This TCR beta chain came from a study of post-analysis software for immune sequencing data. The V gene lost 8 bases and the J gene lost 6 bases, with 16 bases spanning the gap. The CDR3 has 12 residues. Germline V gene data show CDR1 as DFQATT and CDR2 as SNEGSKA (reference sequence). Unique molecular identifiers featured in each of the TCR beta cDNA libraries. Out of roughly 1 to 10 million T cells, about 460,000 cDNA molecules were generated. One entry per CDR3 protein, called by TCRdb with MiXCR from the PCR reads. The sample includes 430,000 or so distinct CDR3 sequences, approximately 37% of them seen just once. The study, taken as a whole, reports: Elevated frequency relative to controls characterized 4 or 5 TRBV segments in patients, TRBV5-6, TRBV5-1 and TRBV20-1 among them. Pronounced co-clustering by F measure was evident among identically batched samples.

Comment on this clonotype: Its antigen remains unidentified.

J is TRBJ1-2 and V is TRBV20-1; D possibly corresponds to TRBD1 (6 bases). The TCR comes from a girl aged 2-15 years with multiple sclerosis. Sequencing used blood. The CDR3 DNA follows: TGCAGTTCAGGGGAACAGTTCAATGGCTACACCTTC. Amino acids: CSSGEQFNGYTF.